A selection of T cell receptor beta chains follows, all from one sample in a study of a mutant IDH1 vaccine in newly diagnosed glioma. The table came from immunoSEQ multiplex PCR; TCRdb's copy has only in-frame clones and leaves some out. This table has 50,000 to 65,000 clones, approximately 84% appearing once. Antigen specificity for these receptors is unknown. The material was PBMCs, obtained from a glioma patient whose treatment included an IDH1 peptide vaccine. Every receptor here comes from a woman in her forties or fifties with glioma. Each CDR3 is given with its conserved first and last residue. Each record gives: clone size, CDR3 length, V gene, D gene, J gene, CDR3 protein, CDR3 DNA. A D gene is named only where the DNA matches it firmly. Size is omitted from some rows. Given values are once, few, many or a class for expanded clones.

>-|15|TRBV9|-|TRBJ1-3
CASSVGWKSGNTIYF
TGTGCCAGCAGCGTAGGTTGGAAGTCTGGAAACACCATATATTTT
>-|13|TRBV7-2|-|TRBJ1-3
CASSFRPDANIYF
TGTGCCAGCAGCTTCCGACCGGACGCAAACATATATTTT
>-|12|TRBV19|-|TRBJ1-1
CASSLVGTEAFF
TGTGCCAGTAGTCTGGTGGGCACTGAAGCTTTCTTT
>-|15|TRBV25-1|TRBD1|TRBJ1-2
CASSGGTGGGNGYTF
TGTGCCAGCAGTGGCGGGACAGGGGGAGGTAATGGCTACACCTTC
>-|17|TRBV28|TRBD1|TRBJ1-1
CASSLIQNRGPNTEAFF
TGTGCCAGCAGTTTAATCCAAAACAGGGGCCCAAACACTGAAGCTTTCTTT
>-|14|TRBV2|-|TRBJ2-2
CASSPRQNTGELFF
TGTGCCAGCAGTCCAAGACAGAACACCGGGGAGCTGTTTTTT
>-|14|TRBV6-1|TRBD1|TRBJ1-2
CASSRQGAYYGYTF
TGTGCCAGCAGTAGACAGGGGGCGTACTATGGCTACACCTTC
>few|17|TRBV2|TRBD1|TRBJ1-1
CASRDGWDRGEDTEAFF
TGTGCCAGCAGGGACGGGTGGGACAGGGGGGAGGACACTGAAGCTTTCTTT
>-|13|TRBV12-5|-|TRBJ2-1
CASGPDTTNEQFF
TGTGCTAGTGGGCCCGACACGACAAATGAGCAGTTCTTC
>-|19|TRBV15|TRBD2|TRBJ2-3
CATSRDPWTSGESTDTQYF
TGTGCCACCAGCAGAGATCCATGGACTAGCGGGGAGAGCACAGATACGCAGTATTTT
>-|14|TRBV5-1|-|TRBJ1-3
CASSSNAAGNTIYF
TGCGCCAGCAGCTCGAACGCGGCTGGAAACACCATATATTTT
>-|14|TRBV10-3|-|TRBJ2-2
CAISESEGTGELFF
TGTGCCATCAGTGAGAGTGAAGGCACCGGGGAGCTGTTTTTT
>-|15|TRBV5-6|-|TRBJ1-6
CASSPTRGWVSPLHF
TGTGCCAGCAGCCCGACGAGGGGTTGGGTTTCACCCCTCCACTTT
>-|16|TRBV2|-|TRBJ1-3
CASSGRVNLSGNTIYF
TGTGCCAGCAGTGGCAGGGTAAATCTGAGTGGAAACACCATATATTTT
>-|14|TRBV10-3|TRBD1|TRBJ1-3
CAIRGDRAGNTIYF
TGTGCCATCAGGGGAGACAGGGCTGGAAACACCATATATTTT
>-|15|TRBV19|TRBD1|TRBJ1-6
CASRIDRGGNSPLHF
TGTGCCAGTAGGATCGACAGGGGAGGTAATTCACCCCTCCACTTT
>once|12|TRBV6-6|TRBD2|TRBJ2-1
CASRAGYNEQFF
TGTGCCAGCAGAGCGGGGTACAATGAGCAGTTCTTC
>-|11|TRBV2|-|TRBJ2-7
CASTTLYEQYF
TGTGCCAGCACGACGCTCTACGAGCAGTACTTC
>-|16|TRBV9|-|TRBJ2-1
CASSGEDMIGNNEQFF
TGTGCCAGCAGCGGAGAGGACATGATAGGCAACAATGAGCAGTTCTTC
>-|14|TRBV9|TRBD1|TRBJ2-7
CASSVKGGPYEQYF
TGTGCCAGCAGCGTAAAAGGGGGCCCCTACGAGCAGTACTTC
>-|14|TRBV5-6|-|TRBJ2-7
CASSRPTSSYEQYF
TGTGCCAGCAGCCGACCGACTAGCTCCTACGAGCAGTACTTC
>-|17|TRBV5-6|-|TRBJ2-1
CASSLGFRAMGYDEQFF
TGTGCCAGCAGCTTGGGGTTCAGGGCGATGGGTTACGATGAGCAGTTCTTC
>-|13|TRBV27|-|TRBJ2-7
CASSFQWAYEQYF
TGTGCCAGCAGTTTCCAATGGGCCTACGAGCAGTACTTC
>-|13|TRBV7-8|TRBD1|TRBJ2-7
CASSWDRTYEQYF
TGTGCCAGCAGCTGGGACAGGACCTACGAGCAGTACTTC
>-|19|TRBV7-9|TRBD1|TRBJ1-2
CASSLSRGQGRTSPMRDTF
TGTGCCAGCAGCTTATCCAGAGGACAGGGTCGGACGTCCCCTATGAGGGACACCTTC
>-|17|TRBV5-4|TRBD2|TRBJ2-7
CASSFGASGGAGYEQYF
TGTGCCAGCAGCTTTGGAGCTAGCGGGGGGGCCGGTTACGAGCAGTACTTC
>-|14|TRBV7-8|-|TRBJ1-2
CASSFGGTGYGYTF
TGTGCCAGCAGCTTCGGAGGGACGGGCTATGGCTACACCTTC
>-|14|TRBV18|-|TRBJ2-7
CASSQRAGIYEQYF
TGTGCCAGCTCCCAACGAGCAGGGATCTACGAGCAGTACTTC
>-|16|TRBV28|-|TRBJ1-2
CASSLLGDRTVYGYTF
TGTGCCAGCAGTTTGCTGGGTGACAGGACGGTCTATGGCTACACCTTC
>-|15|TRBV29-1|-|TRBJ1-2
CSVAGPGQPNYGYTF
TGCAGCGTTGCCGGACCGGGTCAGCCGAACTATGGCTACACCTTC
>-|15|TRBV19|TRBD1|TRBJ1-1
CASSPRQGPNTEAFF
TGTGCCAGTAGTCCAAGACAGGGACCGAACACTGAAGCTTTCTTT
>-|16|TRBV11-2|TRBD1|TRBJ1-1
CASSSNTGTVNTEAFF
TGTGCCAGCAGCTCCAACACCGGGACAGTGAACACTGAAGCTTTCTTT
>-|17|TRBV10-3|TRBD1|TRBJ1-1
CAISESPGQAPGTEAFF
TGTGCCATCAGTGAATCTCCGGGACAGGCTCCGGGGACTGAAGCTTTCTTT
>-|14|TRBV13|-|TRBJ2-7
CASRQTDVVGEQYF
TGTGCCAGCAGGCAGACGGATGTTGTCGGCGAGCAGTACTTC
>-|14|TRBV11-2|-|TRBJ2-7
CASSPRPGHSEQYF
TGTGCCAGCAGCCCCCGGCCGGGCCACTCGGAGCAGTACTTC
>-|15|TRBV7-8|TRBD1|TRBJ1-5
CASSLGTGVNQPQHF
TGTGCCAGCAGCTTAGGGACAGGGGTCAATCAGCCCCAGCATTTT
>-|14|TRBV6-5|TRBD1|TRBJ1-1
CASNSGTGTGKPFF
TGTGCCAGCAATTCCGGAACCGGGACAGGGAAACCTTTCTTT
>few|11|TRBV29-1|-|TRBJ1-1
CTFLSGDQAFF
TGCACCTTTTTGAGCGGGGACCAAGCTTTCTTT
>-|13|TRBV30|-|TRBJ1-2
CAWTRQDPYGYTF
TGTGCCTGGACAAGGCAGGACCCCTATGGCTACACCTTC
>-|19|TRBV11-2|-|TRBJ1-6
CASSWEGTAFSSYNSPLHF
TGTGCCAGCAGCTGGGAGGGCACAGCTTTTAGCTCCTATAATTCACCCCTCCACTTT
>-|15|TRBV5-6|TRBD1|TRBJ1-5
CASRDRDRGYQPQHF
TGTGCCAGCAGAGATAGGGACAGGGGGTATCAGCCCCAGCATTTT
>-|16|TRBV4-1|-|TRBJ1-2
CASSQSAWGADGGYTF
TGCGCCAGCAGCCAATCTGCGTGGGGGGCTGATGGTGGCTACACCTTC
>-|12|TRBV19|TRBD1|TRBJ1-5
CASGQGNQPQHF
TGTGCCAGCGGACAGGGAAATCAGCCCCAGCATTTT
>-|12|TRBV2|-|TRBJ1-5
CASSRNQGPQHF
TGTGCCAGCAGTAGGAATCAGGGTCCCCAGCATTTT
>once|13|TRBV6-5|-|TRBJ2-3
CATVQGGTDTQYF
TGTGCCACCGTACAGGGTGGTACAGATACGCAGTATTTT
>-|13|TRBV10-3|-|TRBJ1-2
CAISESTPYGYTF
TGTGCCATCAGTGAGTCAACTCCTTATGGCTACACCTTC
>-|15|TRBV9|TRBD1|TRBJ1-2
CASSVLQGAEVGYTF
TGTGCCAGCAGCGTCTTGCAGGGGGCGGAGGTTGGCTACACCTTC
>-|15|TRBV19|-|TRBJ1-2
CASSKQAGTQWGYTF
TGTGCCAGTAGTAAACAAGCCGGGACGCAATGGGGCTACACCTTC
>-|16|TRBV6-4|-|TRBJ1-1
CASSDPKAQGQVEAFF
TGTGCCAGCAGTGACCCGAAGGCGCAGGGCCAAGTGGAAGCTTTCTTT
>once|15|TRBV19|-|TRBJ1-5
CASSIVSGAGQPQHF
TGTGCCAGTAGTATAGTTTCAGGGGCCGGTCAGCCCCAGCATTTT
>-|13|TRBV7-9|-|TRBJ1-1
CASSLVGGEMTFF
TGTGCCAGCAGCTTGGTAGGGGGGGAGATGACTTTCTTT
>-|14|TRBV5-1|TRBD2|TRBJ2-1
CASSLVGGLNEQFF
TGCGCCAGCAGCTTGGTCGGGGGACTAAATGAGCAGTTCTTC
>-|15|TRBV18|TRBD1|TRBJ1-3
CASSPRTGPGNTIYF
TGTGCCAGCTCACCAAGGACAGGGCCTGGAAACACCATATATTTT
>-|15|TRBV5-5|TRBD1|TRBJ2-7
CASSPIDRGQYEQYF
TGTGCCAGCAGCCCGATAGACAGGGGCCAGTACGAGCAGTACTTC
>-|13|TRBV19|TRBD1|TRBJ2-5
CASNGQAQETQYF
TGTGCCAGTAACGGACAGGCCCAAGAGACCCAGTACTTC